Sequencing of this T cell receptor (beta chain) was carried out in a study of Ad26.COV2.S vaccination and SARS-CoV-2 variants. Study as a whole: In the study, Ad26.COV2.S was injected intramuscularly once, or twice 56 days apart.

Whole-study results and caveats: Spike-specific TCR breadth was greater after Ad26.COV2.S than placebo. Reported findings describe substantial breadth in spike-specific CD8+ and CD4+ T cell responses following vaccination. An underestimation of total T cell responses may have resulted from the TCR breadth and depth analyses.

Treatment noted: about 20 received Ad26.COV2.S at low or high dose, single or two shots; about 5 received placebo; per-sample allocation not given. At day 63 after the first vaccine or placebo injection, samples were drawn. Germline CDR1 reads SNHLY; CDR2 reads FYNNEI. CDR3 length: 13 residues. V gave up 7 bases and J gave up 0 bases, with 9 bases separating them. Assay: immunoSEQ multiplex PCR; the TCRdb copy retains only in-frame clones and omits some. The sample has about 680,000 clones, about 90% seen once. In the case of this clone: The antigen is not known.

Material: peripheral blood, obtained in a trial of Ad26.COV2.S vaccine versus placebo. This clonotype originated in a person aged 18-60 years who received the Ad26.COV2.S COVID-19 vaccine or a placebo. The V call is TRBV2, the J call TRBJ1-1; no firm D call. CDR3 region: CASTRFMNTEAFF. The DNA of the CDR3 is TGTGCCAGCACCAGGTTCATGAACACTGAAGCTTTCTTT.